This T cell receptor beta chain stems from a study of radiotherapy plus CTLA-4 blockade in lung cancer. As for the study in general: 15% to 20% of patients responded objectively, and approximately 33% achieved disease control.

Points on this clone: Its antigen is currently unknown.

Data came from immunoSEQ multiplex PCR; TCRdb stores just in-frame clones and leaves some out. Of 50,000 to 65,000 clones in the sample, about three quarters were seen once. V lost 1 base, J lost 5 bases, and 7 bases stayed unmatched. Germline CDR1 is MGHRA and CDR2 is YSYEKL. This CDR3 spans 16 amino acids. Study results and limitations: Early blood T cell clone dynamics, with interferon-beta, were reported to best predict response. Some TCR clones had been derived from tumors. These clones expanded in peripheral blood after radiotherapy plus ipilimumab.

This chain connects TRBV4-1 to TRBJ2-2; 7 bases fit TRBD2. The sequence derives from a human donor with non-small cell lung cancer who had a partial response to radiotherapy plus ipilimumab. Sequences were derived from peripheral blood, sampled from a patient treated with radiotherapy plus ipilimumab. CDR3 region: CASSQGDWGGTGELFF. The CDR3 DNA sequence: TGCGCCAGCAGCCAAGGAGATTGGGGAGGGACCGGGGAGCTGTTTTTT.